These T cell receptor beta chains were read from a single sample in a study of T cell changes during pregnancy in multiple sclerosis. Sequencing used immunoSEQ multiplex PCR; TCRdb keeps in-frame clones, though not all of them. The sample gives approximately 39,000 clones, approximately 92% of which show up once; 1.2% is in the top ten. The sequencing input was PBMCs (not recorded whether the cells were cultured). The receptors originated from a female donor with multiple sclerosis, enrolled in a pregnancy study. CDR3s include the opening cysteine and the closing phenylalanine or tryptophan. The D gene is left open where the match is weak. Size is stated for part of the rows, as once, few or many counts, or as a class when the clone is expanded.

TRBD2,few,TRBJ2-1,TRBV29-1,TGCAGCGTCCGGACTAGCGGGAGCGATGAGCAGTTCTTC,CSVRTSGSDEQFF
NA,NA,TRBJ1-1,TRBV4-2,TGTGCCAGCAGCCAAGATGACGGAAACCAGGGGAACACTGAAGCTTTCTTT,CASSQDDGNQGNTEAFF
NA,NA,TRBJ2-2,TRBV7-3,TGTGCCAGCAGCTTATATAATCCAGGGGAGCTGTTTTTT,CASSLYNPGELFF
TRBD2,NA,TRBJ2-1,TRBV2,TGTGCCAGCACCAGACTAGCGGGAGAGGGGAATGAGCAGTTCTTC,CASTRLAGEGNEQFF
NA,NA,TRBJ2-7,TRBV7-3,TGTGCCAGCAGCCAAGGAGGGGCAATTACCTACGAGCAGTACTTC,CASSQGGAITYEQYF
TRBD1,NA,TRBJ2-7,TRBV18,TGTGCCAGCTCACCGCTAACAGGGGTAGACTACGAGCAGTACTTC,CASSPLTGVDYEQYF
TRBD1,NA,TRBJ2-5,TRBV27,TGTGCCAGCAGTTTTACAGGGGGATGGGAGACCCAGTACTTC,CASSFTGGWETQYF
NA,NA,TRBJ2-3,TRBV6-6,TGTGCCAGCAGTTATTTTGCGTCGGGGAGCACAGATACGCAGTATTTT,CASSYFASGSTDTQYF
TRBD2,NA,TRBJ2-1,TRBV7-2,TGTGCCAGCACCGGACTATTCCGGACTAGTCAATCGCATGGTTGGCAGTTCTTC,CASTGLFRTSQSHGWQFF
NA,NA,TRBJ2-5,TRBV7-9,TGTGCCAGCAGTCCACCTTTACAAGAGACCCAGTACTTC,CASSPPLQETQYF
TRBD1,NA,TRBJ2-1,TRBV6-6,TGTGCCAGCAGTTACCTATTAACAGGGGATCAGTTCTTC,CASSYLLTGDQFF
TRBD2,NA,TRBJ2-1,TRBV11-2,TGTGCCAGCAGCTTCGGGACTAGCGCGCACAATGAGCAGTTCTTC,CASSFGTSAHNEQFF
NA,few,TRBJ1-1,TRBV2,TGTGCCAGCAGAACAGATTTCCGGAACACTGAAGCTTTCTTT,CASRTDFRNTEAFF
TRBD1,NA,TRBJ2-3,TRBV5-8,TGTGCCAGCAGCCGCCGGGACAGGGGGTGGGATACGCAGTATTTT,CASSRRDRGWDTQYF
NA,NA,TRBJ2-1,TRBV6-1,TGTGCCAGCAGTGAAGAGTGGGGGGCGGCTTACAATGAGCAGTTCTTC,CASSEEWGAAYNEQFF
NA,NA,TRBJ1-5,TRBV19,TGTGCCAGTAGTATCGCTTACAGTCAGCCCCAGCATTTT,CASSIAYSQPQHF
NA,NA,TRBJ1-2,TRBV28,TGTGCCAGCAGTTTGGGGGAGGGATATTGGGGCTACACCTTC,CASSLGEGYWGYTF
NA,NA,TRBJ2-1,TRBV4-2,TGTGCCAGCAGCCAAATAAGGCAGGGGACCGCCAATGAGCAGTTCTTC,CASSQIRQGTANEQFF
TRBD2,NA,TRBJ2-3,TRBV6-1,TGTGCCAGCAGTGATGGGGCGGGAGGGCCATATACGCAGTATTTT,CASSDGAGGPYTQYF
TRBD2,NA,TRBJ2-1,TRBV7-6,TGTGCCAGCAGCGAACGTTGGGCTAGCGGGAGTAATGAGCAGTTCTTC,CASSERWASGSNEQFF
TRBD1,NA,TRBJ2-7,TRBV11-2,TGTGCCAGCAGCTCTTTCGCCGGGACAGGGTTTTTTTACGAGCAGTACTTC,CASSSFAGTGFFYEQYF
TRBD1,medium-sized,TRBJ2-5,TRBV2,TGTGCCAGCAGCCTTGGACAGGGCGTGGAGACCCAGTACTTC,CASSLGQGVETQYF
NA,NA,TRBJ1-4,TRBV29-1,TGCAGCGTTGAAAAGGCAGGCAATGAAAAACTGTTTTTT,CSVEKAGNEKLFF
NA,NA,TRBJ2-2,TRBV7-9,TGTGCCAGCAACTCTCTTCATGGGCCCGGGGAGCTGTTTTTT,CASNSLHGPGELFF
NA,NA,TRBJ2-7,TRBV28,TGTGCCAGCAGGGCCCAGGGGGGACTCTCCTACGAGCAGTACTTC,CASRAQGGLSYEQYF
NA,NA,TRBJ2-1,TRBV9,TGTGCCAGCAGCCCTCGGGGCTCGATCTCCTACAATGAGCAGTTCTTC,CASSPRGSISYNEQFF
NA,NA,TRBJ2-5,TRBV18,TGTGCCAGCTCACCGCCGGGACGGGGGAGTTCGACTACCCAGTACTTC,CASSPPGRGSSTTQYF
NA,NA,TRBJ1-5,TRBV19,TGTGCCAGTAGTATAAGCTTAGGTCAGCCCCAGCATTTT,CASSISLGQPQHF
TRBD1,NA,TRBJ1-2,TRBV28,TGTGCCAGCAGGATCAACAGGGGTGTCTATGGCTACACCTTC,CASRINRGVYGYTF
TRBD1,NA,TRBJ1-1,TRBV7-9,TGTGCCAGCAGCCGTGGACAGGGGAACACTGAAGCTTTCTTT,CASSRGQGNTEAFF
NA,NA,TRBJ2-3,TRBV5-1,TGCGCCAGCAGCTTGGCGGCCGCTAGCACAGATACGCAGTATTTT,CASSLAAASTDTQYF
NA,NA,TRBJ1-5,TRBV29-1,TGCAGCGTTGTAGTGGAGGGCAGCGGGAGCAATCAGCCCCAGCATTTT,CSVVVEGSGSNQPQHF
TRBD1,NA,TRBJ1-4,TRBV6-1,TGTGCCAGCATACCGGGACAGGGAACTAATGAAAAACTGTTTTTT,CASIPGQGTNEKLFF
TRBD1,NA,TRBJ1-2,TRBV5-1,TGCGCCAGCAGCTCCGGGACAGGGAAAGCTAACTATGGCTACACCTTC,CASSSGTGKANYGYTF
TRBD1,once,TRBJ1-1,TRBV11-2,TGTGCCAGCAGCTTTCCAGCAGGGGGGAACACTGAAGCTTTCTTT,CASSFPAGGNTEAFF
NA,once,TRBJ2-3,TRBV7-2,TGTGCCAGCAGCACGAGCACAGATACGCAGTATTTT,CASSTSTDTQYF
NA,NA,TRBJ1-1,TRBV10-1,TGCGCCAGCAGTCCAGGGACGGTTGAAGCTTTCTTT,CASSPGTVEAFF